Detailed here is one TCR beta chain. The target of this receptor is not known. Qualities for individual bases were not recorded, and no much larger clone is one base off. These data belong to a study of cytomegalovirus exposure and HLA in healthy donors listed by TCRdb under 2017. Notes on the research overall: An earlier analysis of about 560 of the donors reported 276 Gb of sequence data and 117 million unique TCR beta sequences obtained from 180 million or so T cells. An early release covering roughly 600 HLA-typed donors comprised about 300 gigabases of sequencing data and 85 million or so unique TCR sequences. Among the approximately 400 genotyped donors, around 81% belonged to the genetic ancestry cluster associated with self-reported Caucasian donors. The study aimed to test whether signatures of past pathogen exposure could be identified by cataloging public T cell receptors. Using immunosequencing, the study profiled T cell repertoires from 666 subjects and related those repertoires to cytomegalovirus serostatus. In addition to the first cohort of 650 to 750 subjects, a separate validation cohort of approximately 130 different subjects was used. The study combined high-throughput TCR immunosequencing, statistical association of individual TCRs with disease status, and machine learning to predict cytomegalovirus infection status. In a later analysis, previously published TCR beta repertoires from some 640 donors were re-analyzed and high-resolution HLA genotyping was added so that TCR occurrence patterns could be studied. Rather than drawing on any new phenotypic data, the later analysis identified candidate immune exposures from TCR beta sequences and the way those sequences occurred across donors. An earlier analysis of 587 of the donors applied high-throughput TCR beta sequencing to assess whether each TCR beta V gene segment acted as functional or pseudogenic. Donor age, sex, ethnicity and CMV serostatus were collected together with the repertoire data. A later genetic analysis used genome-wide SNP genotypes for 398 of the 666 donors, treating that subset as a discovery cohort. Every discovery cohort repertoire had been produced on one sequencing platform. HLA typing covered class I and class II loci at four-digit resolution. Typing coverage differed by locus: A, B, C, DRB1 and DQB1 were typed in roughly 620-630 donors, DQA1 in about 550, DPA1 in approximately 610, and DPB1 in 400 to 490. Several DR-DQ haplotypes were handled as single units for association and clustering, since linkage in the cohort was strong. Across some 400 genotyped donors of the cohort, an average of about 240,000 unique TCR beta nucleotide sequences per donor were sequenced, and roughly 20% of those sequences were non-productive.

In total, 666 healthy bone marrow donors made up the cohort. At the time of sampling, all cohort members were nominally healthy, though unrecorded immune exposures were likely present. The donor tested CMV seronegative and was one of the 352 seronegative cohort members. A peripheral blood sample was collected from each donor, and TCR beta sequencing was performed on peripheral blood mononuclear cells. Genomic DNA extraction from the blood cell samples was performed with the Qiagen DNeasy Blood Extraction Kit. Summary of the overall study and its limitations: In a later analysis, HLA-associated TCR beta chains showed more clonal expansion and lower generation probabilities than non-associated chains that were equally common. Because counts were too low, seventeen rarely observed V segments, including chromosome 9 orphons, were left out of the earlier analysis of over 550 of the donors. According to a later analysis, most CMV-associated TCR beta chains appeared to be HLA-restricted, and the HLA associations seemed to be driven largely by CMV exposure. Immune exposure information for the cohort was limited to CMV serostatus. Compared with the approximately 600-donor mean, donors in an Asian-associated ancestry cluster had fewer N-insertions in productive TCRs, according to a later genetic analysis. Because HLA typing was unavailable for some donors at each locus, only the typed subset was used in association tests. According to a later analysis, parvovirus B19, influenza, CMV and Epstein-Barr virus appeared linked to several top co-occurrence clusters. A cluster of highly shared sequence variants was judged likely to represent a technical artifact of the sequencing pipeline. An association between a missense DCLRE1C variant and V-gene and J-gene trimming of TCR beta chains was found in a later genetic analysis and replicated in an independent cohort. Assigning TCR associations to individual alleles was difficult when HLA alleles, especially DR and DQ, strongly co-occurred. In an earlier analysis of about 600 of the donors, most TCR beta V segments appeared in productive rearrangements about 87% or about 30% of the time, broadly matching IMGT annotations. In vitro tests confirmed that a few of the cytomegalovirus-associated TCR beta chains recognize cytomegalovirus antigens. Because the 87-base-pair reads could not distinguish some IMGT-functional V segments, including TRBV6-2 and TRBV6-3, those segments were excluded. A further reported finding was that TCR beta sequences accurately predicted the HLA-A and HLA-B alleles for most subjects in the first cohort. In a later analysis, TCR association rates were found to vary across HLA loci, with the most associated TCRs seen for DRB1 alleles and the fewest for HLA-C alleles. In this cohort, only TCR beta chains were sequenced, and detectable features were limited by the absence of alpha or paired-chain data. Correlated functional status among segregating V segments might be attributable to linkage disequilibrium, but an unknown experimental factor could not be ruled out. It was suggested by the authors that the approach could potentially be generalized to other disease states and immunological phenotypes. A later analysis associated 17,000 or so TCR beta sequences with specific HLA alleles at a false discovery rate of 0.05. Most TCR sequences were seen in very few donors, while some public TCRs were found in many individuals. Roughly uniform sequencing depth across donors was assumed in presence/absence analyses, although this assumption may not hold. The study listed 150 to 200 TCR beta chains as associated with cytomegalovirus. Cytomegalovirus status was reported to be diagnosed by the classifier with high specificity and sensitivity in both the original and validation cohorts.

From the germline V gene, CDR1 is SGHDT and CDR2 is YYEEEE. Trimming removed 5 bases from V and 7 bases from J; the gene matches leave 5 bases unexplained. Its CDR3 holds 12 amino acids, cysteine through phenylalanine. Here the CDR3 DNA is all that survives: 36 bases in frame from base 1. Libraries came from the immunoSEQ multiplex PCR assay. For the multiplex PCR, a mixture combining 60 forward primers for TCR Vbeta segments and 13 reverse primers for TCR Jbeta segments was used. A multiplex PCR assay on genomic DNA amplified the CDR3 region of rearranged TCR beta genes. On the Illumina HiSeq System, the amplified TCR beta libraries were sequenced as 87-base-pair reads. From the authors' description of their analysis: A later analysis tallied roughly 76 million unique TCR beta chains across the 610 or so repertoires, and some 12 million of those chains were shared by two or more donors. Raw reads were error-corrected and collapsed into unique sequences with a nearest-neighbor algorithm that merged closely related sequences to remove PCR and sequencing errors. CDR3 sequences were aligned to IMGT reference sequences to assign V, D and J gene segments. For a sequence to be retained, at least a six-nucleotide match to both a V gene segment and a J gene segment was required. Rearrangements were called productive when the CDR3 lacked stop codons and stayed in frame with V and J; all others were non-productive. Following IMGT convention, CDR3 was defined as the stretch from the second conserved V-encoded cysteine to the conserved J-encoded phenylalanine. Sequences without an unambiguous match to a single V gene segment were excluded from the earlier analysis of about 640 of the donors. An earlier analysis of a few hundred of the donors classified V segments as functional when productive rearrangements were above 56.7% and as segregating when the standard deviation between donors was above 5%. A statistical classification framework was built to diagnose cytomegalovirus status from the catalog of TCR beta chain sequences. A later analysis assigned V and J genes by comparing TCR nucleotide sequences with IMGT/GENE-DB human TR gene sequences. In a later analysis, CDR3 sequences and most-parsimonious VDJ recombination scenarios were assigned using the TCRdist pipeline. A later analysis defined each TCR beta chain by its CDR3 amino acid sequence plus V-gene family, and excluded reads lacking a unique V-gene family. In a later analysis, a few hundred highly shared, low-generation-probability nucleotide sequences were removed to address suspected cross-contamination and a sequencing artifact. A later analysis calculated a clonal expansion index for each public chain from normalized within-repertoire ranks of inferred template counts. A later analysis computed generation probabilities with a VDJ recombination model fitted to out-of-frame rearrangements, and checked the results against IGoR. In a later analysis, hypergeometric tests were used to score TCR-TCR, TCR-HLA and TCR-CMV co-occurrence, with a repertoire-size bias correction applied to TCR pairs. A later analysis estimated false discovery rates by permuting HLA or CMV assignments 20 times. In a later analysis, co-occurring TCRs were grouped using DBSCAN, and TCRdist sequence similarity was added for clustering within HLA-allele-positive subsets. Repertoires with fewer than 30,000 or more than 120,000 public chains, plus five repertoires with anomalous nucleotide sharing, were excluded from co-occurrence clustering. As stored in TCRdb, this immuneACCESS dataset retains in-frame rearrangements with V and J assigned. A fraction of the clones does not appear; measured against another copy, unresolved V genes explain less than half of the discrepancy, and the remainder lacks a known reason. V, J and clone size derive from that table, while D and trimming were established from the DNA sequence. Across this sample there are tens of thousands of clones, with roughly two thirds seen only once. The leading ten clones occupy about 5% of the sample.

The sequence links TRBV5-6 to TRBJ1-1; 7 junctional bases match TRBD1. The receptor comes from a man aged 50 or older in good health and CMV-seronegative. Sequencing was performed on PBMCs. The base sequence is TGTGCCAGCAGTGACAGGGTAGATGAAGCTTTCTTT. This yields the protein CASSDRVDEAFF.